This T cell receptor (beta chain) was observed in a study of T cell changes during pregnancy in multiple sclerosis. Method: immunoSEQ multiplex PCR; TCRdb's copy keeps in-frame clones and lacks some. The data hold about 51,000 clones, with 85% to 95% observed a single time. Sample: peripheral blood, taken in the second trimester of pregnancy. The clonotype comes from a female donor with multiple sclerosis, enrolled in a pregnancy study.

The CDR3 region is CASSLSIQLPSYNEQFF. The CDR3 region has the DNA TGTGCCAGCAGTTTATCAATACAGTTACCCTCCTACAATGAGCAGTTCTTC. The chain is built from TRBV27 and TRBJ2-1; D uncertain. This CDR3 contains 17 residues. V was clipped by 0 bases and J by 0 bases, with 12 bases between them. In germline, CDR1 is MNHEY, CDR2 SMNVEV (reference sequence).